The 31 T cell receptor beta chains reported below all come from one sample, sequenced in a study of cytomegalovirus exposure and HLA in healthy donors. Primers included in the PCR were 60 Vbeta and 13 Jbeta primers. Repertoires were generated with immunoSEQ multiplex PCR, while TCRdb's copy carries only in-frame clones and drops some. The sample includes 65,000 to 95,000 clones, 70% to 85% of them seen just once. Sequenced sample: PBMCs. These TCRs come from a human donor in good health.

The chain joins TRBV19 to TRBJ2-7; 9 bases map to TRBD1. The CDR3 covers 14 residues. Germline V gene lookup returns CDR1 LNHDA and CDR2 SQIVND (reference sequence). The V segment lost 3 bases and the J segment 4 bases; nucleotides outside the gene matches: 4. DNA of the CDR3: TGTGCCAGTAGTATTGGGACAGGGATGTACGAGCAGTACTTC. This encodes CASSIGTGMYEQYF.

The chain joins TRBV9 to TRBJ1-2; D gene unclear. V was shortened by 2 bases and J by 0 bases, with 5 bases between the two germline ends. Germline CDR1 is SGDLS and CDR2 is YYNGEE. This CDR3 contains 13 residues. The CDR3 bases are TGTGCCAGCAGCGTCGGAGCTAACTATGGCTACACCTTC. Protein sequence: CASSVGANYGYTF.

The chain couples TRBV7-9 to TRBJ2-2, with 7 bases lining up with TRBD1. V shed 5 bases, J shed 4 bases, and the junction held 13 bases outside the gene matches. Germline CDR1 SEHNR, CDR2 FQNEAQ (reference sequence). CDR3 length equals 17 residues. This CDR3 is CASSPHTGERFTGELFF. CDR3 DNA: TGTGCCAGCAGCCCACACACAGGGGAGCGGTTCACCGGGGAGCTGTTTTTT.

The CDR3 region has the DNA TGCGCCAGCAGCTTGGGTCGAGGGACAGGTTCCTATGGCTACACCTTC. Translation: CASSLGRGTGSYGYTF. This chain uses TRBV5-1 with TRBJ1-2, with 8 bases matching TRBD1. This CDR3 has 16 amino acids. Germline V gives CDR1 SGHRS, CDR2 YFSETQ. V dropped 0 bases and J dropped 4; count of bases not matched to a gene: 8.

This chain uses TRBV7-2 with TRBJ1-2; D is perhaps TRBD1 (5 bases). With 7 bases removed from V and 5 bases from J, the gap between germline ends came to 11 bases. The CDR3 length is 12 residues. Germline CDR1 is SGHTA and CDR2 is FQGNSA. This CDR3 is CASTRGGYGYTF. In DNA form, the CDR3 reads TGTGCCAGCACCCGTGGGGGGTATGGCTACACCTTC.

This clone has a single count. The chain has TRBV2 and TRBJ1-1, with D unresolved. Germline V gives CDR1 SNHLY, CDR2 FYNNEI. This CDR3 region has 14 residues. The V end was cut by 6 bases, the J end by 0 bases, with 11 bases between. The CDR3 DNA is TGTGCCAGCAGGGCTACAGTAGTGAACACTGAAGCTTTCTTT. As protein: CASRATVVNTEAFF. The full variable domain, in which reference TRBV2 and TRBJ1-1 provide the parts outside the CDR3, is EPEVTQTPSHQVTQMGQEVILRCVPISNHLYFYWYRQILGQKVEFLVSFYNNEISEKSEIFDDQFSVERPDGSNFTLKIRSTKLEDSAMYFCASRATVVNTEAFFGQGTRLTVV.

V gene TRBV21-1 combines with J gene TRBJ1-4; TRBD1, the table's D call, was not compared with the DNA. TRBV21-1 is reported as a pseudogene. The CDR3 runs 17 residues. The CDR3 here is CASSTSGQATTNEKLFF. CDR3 DNA sequence: TGTGCCAGCAGCACATCGGGACAGGCGACAACTAATGAAAAACTGTTTTTT.

CDR3 nucleotides: TGTGCCAGCAGCCCACGGGGAGGACCCTACGAGCAGTACTTC. It codes for CASSPRGGPYEQYF. The chain has TRBV11-2 and TRBJ2-7, with D perhaps matching TRBD2 (6 bases). V lost 5 bases, J lost 2 bases, and 13 bases lay in between. Looked up from germline, CDR1 is SGHAT and CDR2 is FQNNGV. This CDR3 region has 14 residues.

The rearrangement joins TRBV7-9 to TRBJ1-2; tentative D call: TRBD1 (6 bases). V was cut by 5 bases and J by 5 bases, with 21 bases left in between. The CDR3 has 16 residues. Germline V gives CDR1 SEHNR, CDR2 FQNEAQ (reference sequence). As DNA, the CDR3 is TGTGCCAGCAGCAATAGACAGGCCCCGGATGCATATGGCTACACCTTC. It codes for CASSNRQAPDAYGYTF.

The V gene is TRBV6-1, the J gene TRBJ1-2, with D perhaps matching TRBD1 (6 bases). The CDR3 has 13 amino acids. The V end was cut by 3 bases, the J end by 5 bases, with 10 bases between. The V gene's germline CDR1 is MNHNS and CDR2 SASEGT. CDR3 nucleotide sequence: TGTGCCAGCAGTGACGACAGGTCATATGGCTACACCTTC. Protein product: CASSDDRSYGYTF.

The chain employs TRBV19 and TRBJ2-3, with TRBD2 identical over 7 bases. Germline V gene data show CDR1 as LNHDA and CDR2 as SQIVND (reference sequence). The V segment lost 4 bases and the J segment 3 bases; nucleotides outside the gene matches: 7. This CDR3 spans 15 amino acids. The chain's CDR3 is CASSTGLAATDTQYF. The CDR3 coding sequence is TGTGCCAGTAGTACGGGTCTAGCGGCTACAGATACGCAGTATTTT.

Written as DNA, the CDR3 is TGTGCCAGCAGCCCCCGTCGGGGGTATGGGTCCTACAATGAGCAGTTCTTC. Translation: CASSPRRGYGSYNEQFF. J is TRBJ2-1 and V is TRBV7-8, with D maybe TRBD2 (6 bases). CDR1 is SGHVS and CDR2 is FQNEAQ in the germline V gene. This CDR3 is built from 17 residues. V lost 5 bases, J lost 1 base, and 18 bases lay in between. Using reference TRBV7-8 and TRBJ2-1 for the parts outside the CDR3, the full variable domain is GAGVSQSPRYKVAKRGQDVALRCDPISGHVSLFWYQQALGQGPEFLTYFQNEAQLDKSGLPSDRFFAERPEGSVSTLKIQRTQQEDSAVYLCASSPRRGYGSYNEQFFGPGTRLTVL.

DNA for the CDR3: TGTGCCAGCAGCCACGAGAGGGGAAACACCATATATTTT. Translated: CASSHERGNTIYF. V usage is TRBV6-5 and J usage is TRBJ1-3; D remains unclear. Germline-derived CDR1 and CDR2 are MNHEY and SVGAGI. The CDR3 loop spans 13 amino acids. Trimming removed 6 bases from V and 4 bases from J, with 10 bases in between.

The chain links TRBV29-1 to TRBJ1-1, with a tentative D call TRBD1 (5 bases). The CDR3 has 12 residues. Trimming shortened V by 4 bases and J by 0 bases, and 6 bases separated the two germline ends. Germline V CDR1 and CDR2: SQVTM, ANQGSEA. CDR3 nucleotide sequence: TGCAGCGTTGGACAGATGAACACTGAAGCTTTCTTT. Translation: CSVGQMNTEAFF.

The chain couples TRBV10-3 to TRBJ1-1, with D perhaps TRBD1 (6 bases). Trimming removed 4 bases from V and 0 bases from J, with 15 bases in between. This CDR3 has 16 amino acids. CDR1 and CDR2 from the germline V gene are ENHRY and SYGVKD. The CDR3 region is CAISVGGGGMNTEAFF. CDR3 in DNA: TGTGCCATCAGTGTGGGGGGGGGCGGGATGAACACTGAAGCTTTCTTT.

This clone was detected a few times. The V and J genes are TRBV7-9 and TRBJ1-1; no clear D. The germline gives CDR1 SEHNR, CDR2 FQNEAQ (reference sequence). The CDR3 contains 14 residues. Trimming removed 1 base at V and 1 base at J, with 7 bases between. CDR3 DNA sequence: TGTGCCAGCAGCTTAGTGAGGGCGAACACTGAAGCTTTCTTT. Translated: CASSLVRANTEAFF.

This clone was counted a few times. This chain uses TRBV5-1 with TRBJ2-2; the match to TRBD2 covers 11 bases. Losses at the gene ends were 1 base for V and 5 bases for J; bases not matched to a gene: 13. Per the germline V gene, CDR1 is SGHRS and CDR2 is YFSETQ. This CDR3 spans 19 amino acids. The CDR3 sequence is CASSLLLAGGLFGTGELFF. CDR3 coding DNA: TGCGCCAGCAGCTTGTTGCTAGCGGGGGGCCTGTTTGGGACCGGGGAGCTGTTTTTT.

Only a few counts were recorded for this clone. The chain recombines TRBV5-1 with TRBJ2-7, with D maybe TRBD2 (6 bases). Looked up from germline, CDR1 is SGHRS and CDR2 is YFSETQ. V was clipped by 4 bases and J by 12 bases, with 17 bases between them. The CDR3 extends over 12 amino acids. CDR3 sequence (DNA): TGCGCCAGCAGCCAAAATGGGGACTTATGGTACTTC. It translates to CASSQNGDLWYF.

V is TRBV4-1 and J is TRBJ2-3; 10 bases line up with TRBD2. From germline, CDR1 is MGHRA and CDR2 YSYEKL. The length of the CDR3 is 16 residues. V lost 0 bases, J lost 6 bases, and 6 bases stayed unmatched. CDR3 nucleotide sequence: TGCGCCAGCAGCCAAGACCTCAGCGGGGGGGCCGATACGCAGTATTTT. This encodes CASSQDLSGGADTQYF.

This clone has a handful of counts. V is TRBV29-1 and J is TRBJ2-1, with 7 bases fitting TRBD2. Trimming cost V 3 bases and J 12 bases; bases outside gene matches: 14. The CDR3 runs to 14 residues. Germline CDR1 reads SQVTM; CDR2 reads ANQGSEA. Here the CDR3 reads CSVDGRGDPSGQFF. Here the CDR3 DNA reads TGCAGCGTTGACGGACGGGGGGACCCCTCGGGGCAGTTCTTC.

This chain uses TRBV6-6 with TRBJ1-1, with D perhaps TRBD1 (5 bases). Germline lookup yields CDR1 MNHNY and CDR2 SVGAGI (reference sequence). The germline V and J ends were trimmed by 4 bases and 0 bases, with 6 bases remaining between them. CDR3 length equals 13 residues. Written as DNA, the CDR3 is TGTGCCAGCAGTTGGGGGGTGAACACTGAAGCTTTCTTT. Protein sequence: CASSWGVNTEAFF.

This clone appeared a single time. The gene calls are TRBV6-5 and TRBJ1-6; weak D call: TRBD1 (5 bases). The CDR3 sequence is 16 residues long. CDR1 and CDR2 from the germline V gene are MNHEY and SVGAGI. The V and J ends lost 0 bases and 9 bases respectively, with 15 bases between them. CDR3 sequence (DNA): TGTGCCAGCAGTTACTCCGGGGGGGACCTTAGTTCACCCCTCCACTTT. Its translation is CASSYSGGDLSSPLHF.

The genes are TRBV7-9 and TRBJ2-2; 11 nucleotides match TRBD1. Germline-derived CDR1 and CDR2 are SEHNR and FQNEAQ (reference sequence). The CDR3 runs 16 residues. V trimming: 5 bases; J trimming: 2 bases; junction bases outside the gene matches: 4. In DNA form, the CDR3 reads TGTGCCAGCAGCCCTCGGACAGGGGGCAACACCGGGGAGCTGTTTTTT. Encoded protein: CASSPRTGGNTGELFF.

This clone was detected once. This CDR3 reads CASSQEVTRETQYF. CDR3 bases: TGCGCCAGCAGCCAAGAAGTCACTAGAGAGACCCAGTACTTC. The rearrangement links TRBV4-1 to TRBJ2-5; D is perhaps TRBD2 (5 bases). The CDR3 extends over 14 amino acids. Germline V CDR1 and CDR2: MGHRA, YSYEKL. The V and J ends lost 0 bases and 4 bases respectively, with 9 bases between them.

This clone has only one observation. The V gene is TRBV19, the J gene TRBJ1-1; D is unresolved. Germline CDR1 and CDR2: LNHDA and SQIVND (reference sequence). V was pared by 3 bases and J by 5 bases, with 10 bases between. There are 13 residues in the CDR3. The DNA for the CDR3 is TGTGCCAGTAGTATGGCGGGGATAACTGAAGCTTTCTTT. It codes for CASSMAGITEAFF.

The chain uses TRBV19 and TRBJ2-1; a weak D match, TRBD1 (5 bases). The CDR3 is 13 residues long. CDR1 and CDR2 (germline): LNHDA, SQIVND (reference sequence). The germline V and J ends were trimmed by 11 bases and 6 bases, with 17 bases remaining between them. CDR3 sequence reads: CASLGLRGNEQFF. CDR3 nucleotides: TGTGCCTCTCTAGGGCTAAGGGGCAATGAGCAGTTCTTC.

The V gene is TRBV12-5, the J gene TRBJ2-7, with TRBD1 matching over 7 bases. Germline-derived CDR1 and CDR2 are LGHNT and FRNRAP. The CDR3 length is 12 residues. V dropped 6 bases and J dropped 7; count of bases not matched to a gene: 6. The CDR3 reads CASGDRILEQYF. DNA of the CDR3: TGTGCTAGTGGGGACAGGATCTTGGAGCAGTACTTC.

The table lists this clone with a few counts. The chain is built from TRBV4-1 and TRBJ2-1; D is possibly TRBD2 (5 bases). The CDR3 consists of 14 residues. Germline CDR1 is MGHRA and CDR2 is YSYEKL. V lost 1 base and J 5 bases, leaving 9 bases between the germline ends. Here the CDR3 reads CASSQGTPNNEQFF. DNA for the CDR3: TGCGCCAGCAGCCAAGGGACTCCCAACAATGAGCAGTTCTTC.

This chain uses TRBV15 with TRBJ2-1; TRBD1 matches 7 bases. Germline V CDR1 and CDR2: LNHNV, YYDKDF (reference sequence). Trimming removed 2 bases from V and 10 bases from J; junction bases left unmatched: 5. This CDR3 has 13 residues. The DNA of the CDR3 is TGTGCCACCAGCAGATCCCAGGGGGAAGAGCAGTTCTTC. Translation gives CATSRSQGEEQFF.

The chain has TRBV6-5 and TRBJ2-7, with TRBD1 matching 7 bases. V was pared by 6 bases and J by 5 bases, with 7 bases of the junction left unmatched. Germline values: CDR1 MNHEY, CDR2 SVGAGI. The CDR3 extends over 13 amino acids. The CDR3 loop reads CASSKTGTDEQYF. CDR3 nucleotide sequence: TGTGCCAGCAGCAAAACAGGGACAGACGAGCAGTACTTC.

This clone was seen once. The V and J genes are TRBV29-1 and TRBJ2-2; 7 bases fit TRBD2. Trimming at V came to 4 bases and at J to 7 bases, leaving 3 bases not matched to a gene. Germline V CDR1 and CDR2: SQVTM, ANQGSEA. The CDR3 length is 12 residues. The CDR3 DNA reads as TGCAGCGTTGTTGGCGGGGGCGGGGAGCTGTTTTTT. Its translation is CSVVGGGGELFF.